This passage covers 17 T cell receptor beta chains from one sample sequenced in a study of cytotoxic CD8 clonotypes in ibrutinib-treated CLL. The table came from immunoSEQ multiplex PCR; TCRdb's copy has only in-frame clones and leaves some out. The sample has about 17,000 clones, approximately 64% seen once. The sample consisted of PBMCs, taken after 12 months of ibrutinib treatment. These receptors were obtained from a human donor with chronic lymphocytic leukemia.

The CDR3 sequence is CAISEPPGYGYTF. DNA of the CDR3: TGTGCCATCAGTGAGCCCCCAGGGTATGGCTACACCTTC. The chain uses TRBV10-3 and TRBJ1-2, with a tentative D call TRBD1 (5 bases). The CDR3 spans 13 residues. With 2 bases removed from V and 5 bases from J, the gap between germline ends came to 9 bases. From germline, CDR1 is ENHRY and CDR2 SYGVKD.

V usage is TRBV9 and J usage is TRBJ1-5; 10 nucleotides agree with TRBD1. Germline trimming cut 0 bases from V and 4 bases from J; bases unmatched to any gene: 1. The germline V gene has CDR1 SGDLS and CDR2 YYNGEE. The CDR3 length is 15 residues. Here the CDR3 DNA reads TGTGCCAGCAGCGTAGGGGACAGGGGAAATCAGCCCCAGCATTTT. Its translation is CASSVGDRGNQPQHF.

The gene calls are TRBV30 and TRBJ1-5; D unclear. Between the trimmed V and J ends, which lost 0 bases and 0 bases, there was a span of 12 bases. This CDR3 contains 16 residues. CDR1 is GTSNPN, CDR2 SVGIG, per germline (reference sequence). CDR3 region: CAWSVASTYSNQPQHF. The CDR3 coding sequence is TGTGCCTGGAGTGTTGCCAGCACTTATAGCAATCAGCCCCAGCATTTT.

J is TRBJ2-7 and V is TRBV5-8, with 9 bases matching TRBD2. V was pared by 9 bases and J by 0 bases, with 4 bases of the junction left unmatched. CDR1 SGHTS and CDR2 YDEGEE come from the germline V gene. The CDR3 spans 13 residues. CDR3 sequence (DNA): TGTGCCACCTCGACTAGCGGCTCCTACGAGCAGTACTTC. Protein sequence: CATSTSGSYEQYF.

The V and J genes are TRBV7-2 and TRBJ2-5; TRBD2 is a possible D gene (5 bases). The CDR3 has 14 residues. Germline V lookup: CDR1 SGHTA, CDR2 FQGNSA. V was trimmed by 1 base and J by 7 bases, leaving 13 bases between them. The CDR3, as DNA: TGTGCCAGCAGCTTAGAGGCTAGCTGGGGGACCCAGTACTTC. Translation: CASSLEASWGTQYF.

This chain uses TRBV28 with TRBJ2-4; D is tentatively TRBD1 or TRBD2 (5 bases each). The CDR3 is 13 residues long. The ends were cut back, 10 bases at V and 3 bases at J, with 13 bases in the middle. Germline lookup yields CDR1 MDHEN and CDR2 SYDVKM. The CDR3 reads CATTLGDKNIQYF. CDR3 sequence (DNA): TGTGCCACGACCTTGGGGGACAAAAACATTCAGTACTTC.

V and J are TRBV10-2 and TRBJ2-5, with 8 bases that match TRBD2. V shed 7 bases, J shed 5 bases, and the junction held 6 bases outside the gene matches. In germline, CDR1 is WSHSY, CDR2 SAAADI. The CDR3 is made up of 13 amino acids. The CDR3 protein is CASKAGGRETQYF. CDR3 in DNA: TGCGCCAGCAAGGCGGGAGGCAGGGAGACCCAGTACTTC.

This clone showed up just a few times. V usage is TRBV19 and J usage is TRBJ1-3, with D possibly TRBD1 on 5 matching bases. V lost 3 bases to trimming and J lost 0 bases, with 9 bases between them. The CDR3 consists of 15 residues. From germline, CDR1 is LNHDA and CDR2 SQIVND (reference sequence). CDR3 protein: CASSIGTDSGNTIYF. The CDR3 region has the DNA TGTGCCAGTAGTATCGGGACCGACTCTGGAAACACCATATATTTT.

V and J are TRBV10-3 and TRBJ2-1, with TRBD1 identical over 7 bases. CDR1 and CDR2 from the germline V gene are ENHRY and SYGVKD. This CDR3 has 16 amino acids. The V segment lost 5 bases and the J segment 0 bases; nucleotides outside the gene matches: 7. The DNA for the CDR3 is TGTGCCATCAGTAAGGGACAGCGAAACTCCTACAATGAGCAGTTCTTC. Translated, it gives CAISKGQRNSYNEQFF.

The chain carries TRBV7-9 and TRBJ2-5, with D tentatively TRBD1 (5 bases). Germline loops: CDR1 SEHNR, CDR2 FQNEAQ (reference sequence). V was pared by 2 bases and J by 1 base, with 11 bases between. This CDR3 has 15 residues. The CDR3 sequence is CASSLTTGSQETQYF. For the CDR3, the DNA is TGTGCCAGCAGCTTAACCACAGGAAGCCAAGAGACCCAGTACTTC. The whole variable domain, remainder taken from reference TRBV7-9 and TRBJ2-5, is DTGVSQNPRHKITKRGQNVTFRCDPISEHNRLYWYRQTLGQGPEFLTYFQNEAQLEKSRLLSDRFSAERPKGSFSTLEIQRTEQGDSAMYLCASSLTTGSQETQYFGPGTRLLVL.

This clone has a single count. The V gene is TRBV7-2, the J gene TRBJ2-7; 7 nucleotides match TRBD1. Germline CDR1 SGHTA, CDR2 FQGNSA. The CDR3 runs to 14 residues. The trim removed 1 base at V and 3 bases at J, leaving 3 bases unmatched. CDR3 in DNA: TGTGCCAGCAGCTTAGGGACAGGCGTCTACGAGCAGTACTTC. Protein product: CASSLGTGVYEQYF. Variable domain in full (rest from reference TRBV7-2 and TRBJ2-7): GAGVSQSPSNKVTEKGKDVELRCDPISGHTALYWYRQSLGQGLEFLIYFQGNSAPDKSGLPSDRFSAERTGGSVSTLTIQRTQQEDSAVYLCASSLGTGVYEQYFGPGTRLTVT.

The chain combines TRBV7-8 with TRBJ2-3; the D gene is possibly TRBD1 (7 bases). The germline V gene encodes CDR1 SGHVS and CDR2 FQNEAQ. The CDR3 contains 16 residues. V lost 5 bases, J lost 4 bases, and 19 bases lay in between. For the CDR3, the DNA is TGTGCCAGCAGCCCTCGTAGCGGCCAGGGGGCAGATACGCAGTATTTT. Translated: CASSPRSGQGADTQYF.

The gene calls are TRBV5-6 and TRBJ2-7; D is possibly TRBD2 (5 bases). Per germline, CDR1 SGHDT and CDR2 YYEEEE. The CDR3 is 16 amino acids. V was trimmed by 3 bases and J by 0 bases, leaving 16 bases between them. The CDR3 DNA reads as TGTGCCAGCAGCTCCTGGACTCCTGCAACCTCCTACGAGCAGTACTTC. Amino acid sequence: CASSSWTPATSYEQYF.

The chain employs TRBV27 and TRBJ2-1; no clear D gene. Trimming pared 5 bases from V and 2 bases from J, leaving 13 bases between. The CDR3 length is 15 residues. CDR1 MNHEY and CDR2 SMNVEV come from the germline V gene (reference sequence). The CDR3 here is CASSPDIGPYNEQFF. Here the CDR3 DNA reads TGTGCCAGCAGTCCCGATATAGGGCCCTACAATGAGCAGTTCTTC.

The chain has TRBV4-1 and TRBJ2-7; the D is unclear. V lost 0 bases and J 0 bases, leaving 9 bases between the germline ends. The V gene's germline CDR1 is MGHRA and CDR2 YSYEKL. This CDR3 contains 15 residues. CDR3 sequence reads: CASSQEYRLSYEQYF. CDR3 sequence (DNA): TGCGCCAGCAGCCAAGAGTATCGGCTCTCCTACGAGCAGTACTTC.

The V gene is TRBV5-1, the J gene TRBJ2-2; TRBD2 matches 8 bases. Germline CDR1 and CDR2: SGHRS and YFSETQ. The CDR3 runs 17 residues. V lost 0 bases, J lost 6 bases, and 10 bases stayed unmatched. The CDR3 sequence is CASSLAPRGRSPGELFF. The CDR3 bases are TGCGCCAGCAGCTTGGCCCCCCGCGGGAGGTCGCCCGGGGAGCTGTTTTTT.

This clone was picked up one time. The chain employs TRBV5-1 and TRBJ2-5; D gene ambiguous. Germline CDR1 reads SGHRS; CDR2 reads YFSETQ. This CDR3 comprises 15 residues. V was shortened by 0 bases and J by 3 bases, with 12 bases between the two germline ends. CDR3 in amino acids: CASSLAVGGEETQYF. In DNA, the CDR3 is TGCGCCAGCAGCTTGGCCGTAGGTGGGGAAGAGACCCAGTACTTC.